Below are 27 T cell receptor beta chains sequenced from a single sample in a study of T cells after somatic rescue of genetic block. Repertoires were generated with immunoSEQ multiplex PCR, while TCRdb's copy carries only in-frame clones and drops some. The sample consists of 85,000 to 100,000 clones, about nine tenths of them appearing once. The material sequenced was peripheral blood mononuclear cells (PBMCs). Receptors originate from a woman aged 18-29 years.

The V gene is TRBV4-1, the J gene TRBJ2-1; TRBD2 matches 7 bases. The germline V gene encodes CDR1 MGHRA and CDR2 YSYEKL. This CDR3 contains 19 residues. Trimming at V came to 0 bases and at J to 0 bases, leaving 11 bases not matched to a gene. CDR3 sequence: CASSQDALGGVSSYNEQFF. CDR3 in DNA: TGCGCCAGCAGCCAAGACGCCCTGGGGGGGGTAAGCTCCTACAATGAGCAGTTCTTC.

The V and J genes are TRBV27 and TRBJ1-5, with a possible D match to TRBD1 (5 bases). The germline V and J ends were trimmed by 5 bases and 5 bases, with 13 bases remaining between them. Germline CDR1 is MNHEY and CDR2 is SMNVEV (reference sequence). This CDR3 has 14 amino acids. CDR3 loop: CASSPRGRYQPQHF. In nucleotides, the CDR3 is TGTGCCAGCAGTCCAAGGGGTCGTTATCAGCCCCAGCATTTT.

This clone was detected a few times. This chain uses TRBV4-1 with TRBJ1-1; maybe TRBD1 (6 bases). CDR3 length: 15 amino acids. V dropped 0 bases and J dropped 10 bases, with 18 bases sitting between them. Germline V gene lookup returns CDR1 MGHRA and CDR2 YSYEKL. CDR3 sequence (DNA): TGCGCCAGCAGCCAAGAGGGGAGGGGGGATTCTGCAGCTTTCTTT. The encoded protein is CASSQEGRGDSAAFF.

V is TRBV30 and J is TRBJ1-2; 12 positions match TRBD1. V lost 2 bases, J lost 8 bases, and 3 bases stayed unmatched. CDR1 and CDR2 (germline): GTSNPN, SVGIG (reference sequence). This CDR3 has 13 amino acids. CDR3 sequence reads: CAWSLGTGGGYTF. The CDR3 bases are TGTGCCTGGAGTCTTGGGACAGGGGGCGGCTACACCTTC.

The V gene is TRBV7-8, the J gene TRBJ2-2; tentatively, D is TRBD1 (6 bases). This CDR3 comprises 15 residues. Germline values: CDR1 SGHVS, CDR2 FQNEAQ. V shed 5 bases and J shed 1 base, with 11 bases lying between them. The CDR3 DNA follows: TGTGCCAGCAGCCCCCAGGGGAGGAACACCGGGGAGCTGTTTTTT. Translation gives CASSPQGRNTGELFF.

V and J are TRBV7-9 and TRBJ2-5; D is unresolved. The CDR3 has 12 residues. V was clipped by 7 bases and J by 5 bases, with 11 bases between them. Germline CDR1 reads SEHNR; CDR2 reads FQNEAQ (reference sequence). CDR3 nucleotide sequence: TGTGCCAGCACCGTGTCCGGGGAGACCCAGTACTTC. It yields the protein CASTVSGETQYF.

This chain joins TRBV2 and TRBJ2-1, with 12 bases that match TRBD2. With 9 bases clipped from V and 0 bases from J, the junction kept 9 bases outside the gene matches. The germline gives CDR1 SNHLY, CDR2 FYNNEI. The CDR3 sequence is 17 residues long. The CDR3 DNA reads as TGTGCCAGGGCGAGGACTAGCGGGACGAGCTCCTACAATGAGCAGTTCTTC. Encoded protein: CARARTSGTSSYNEQFF.

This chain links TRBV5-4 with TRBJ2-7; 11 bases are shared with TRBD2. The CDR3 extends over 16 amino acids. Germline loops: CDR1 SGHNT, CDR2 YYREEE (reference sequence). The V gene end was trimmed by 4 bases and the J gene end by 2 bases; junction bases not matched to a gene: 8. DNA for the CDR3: TGTGCCAGCAGCCAAGGGGGTAGCGGGAGGGCCTACGAGCAGTACTTC. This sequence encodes CASSQGGSGRAYEQYF.

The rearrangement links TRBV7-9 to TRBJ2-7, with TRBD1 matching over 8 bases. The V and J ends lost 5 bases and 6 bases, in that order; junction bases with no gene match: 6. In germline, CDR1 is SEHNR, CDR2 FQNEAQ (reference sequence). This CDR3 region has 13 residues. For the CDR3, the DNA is TGTGCCAGCAGCCCGGACAGGGAAGGCGAGCAGTACTTC. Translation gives CASSPDREGEQYF. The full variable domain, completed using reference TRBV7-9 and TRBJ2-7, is DTGVSQNPRHKITKRGQNVTFRCDPISEHNRLYWYRQTLGQGPEFLTYFQNEAQLEKSRLLSDRFSAERPKGSFSTLEIQRTEQGDSAMYLCASSPDREGEQYFGPGTRLTVT.

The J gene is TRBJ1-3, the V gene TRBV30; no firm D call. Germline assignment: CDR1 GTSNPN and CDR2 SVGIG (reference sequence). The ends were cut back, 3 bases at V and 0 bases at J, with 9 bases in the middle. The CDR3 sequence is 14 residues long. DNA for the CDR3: TGTGCCTGGAGAGGCTCCAACTCTGGAAACACCATATATTTT. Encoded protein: CAWRGSNSGNTIYF.

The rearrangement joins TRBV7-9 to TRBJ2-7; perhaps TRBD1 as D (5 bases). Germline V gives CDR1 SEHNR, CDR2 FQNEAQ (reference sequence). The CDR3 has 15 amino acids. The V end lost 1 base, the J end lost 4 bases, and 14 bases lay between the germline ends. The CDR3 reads CASSLEDRTSYEQYF. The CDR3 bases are TGTGCCAGCAGCTTAGAAGACAGAACCTCATACGAGCAGTACTTC.

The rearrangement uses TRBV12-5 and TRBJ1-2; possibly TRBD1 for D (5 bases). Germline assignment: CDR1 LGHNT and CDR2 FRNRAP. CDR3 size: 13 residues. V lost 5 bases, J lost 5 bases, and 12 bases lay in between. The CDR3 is CASGAQDRYGYTF. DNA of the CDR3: TGTGCTAGTGGTGCACAGGATCGTTATGGCTACACCTTC.

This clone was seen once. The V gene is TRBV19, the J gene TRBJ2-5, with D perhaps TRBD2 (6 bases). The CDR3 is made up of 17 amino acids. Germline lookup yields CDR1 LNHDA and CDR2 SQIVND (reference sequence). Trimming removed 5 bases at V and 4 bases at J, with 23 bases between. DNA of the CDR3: TGTGCCAGTAGTGCCCCTCTGGAGGGAGCATCGCCAGAGACCCAGTACTTC. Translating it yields CASSAPLEGASPETQYF.

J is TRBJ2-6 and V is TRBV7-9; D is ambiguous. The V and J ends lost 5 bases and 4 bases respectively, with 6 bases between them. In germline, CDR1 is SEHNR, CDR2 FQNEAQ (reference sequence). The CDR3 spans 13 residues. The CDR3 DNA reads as TGTGCCAGCAGCCCCACGGGGGCCAACGTCCTGACTTTC. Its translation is CASSPTGANVLTF.

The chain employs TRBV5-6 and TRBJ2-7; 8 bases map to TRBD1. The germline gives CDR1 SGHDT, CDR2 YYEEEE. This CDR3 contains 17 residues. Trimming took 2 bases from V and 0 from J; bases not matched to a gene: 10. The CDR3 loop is CASSFIGGQGASYEQYF. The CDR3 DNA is TGTGCCAGCAGCTTCATTGGAGGACAGGGCGCCTCCTACGAGCAGTACTTC. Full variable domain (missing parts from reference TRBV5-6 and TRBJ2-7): DAGVTQSPTHLIKTRGQQVTLRCSPKSGHDTVSWYQQALGQGPQFIFQYYEEEERQRGNFPDRFSGHQFPNYSSELNVNALLLGDSALYLCASSFIGGQGASYEQYFGPGTRLTVT.

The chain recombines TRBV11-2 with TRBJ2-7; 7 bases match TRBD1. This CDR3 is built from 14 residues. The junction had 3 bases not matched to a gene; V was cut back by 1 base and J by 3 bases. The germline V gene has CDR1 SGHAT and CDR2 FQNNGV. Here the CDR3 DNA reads TGTGCCAGCAGCTTAGGTTCAGGGGGCTACGAGCAGTACTTC. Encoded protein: CASSLGSGGYEQYF.

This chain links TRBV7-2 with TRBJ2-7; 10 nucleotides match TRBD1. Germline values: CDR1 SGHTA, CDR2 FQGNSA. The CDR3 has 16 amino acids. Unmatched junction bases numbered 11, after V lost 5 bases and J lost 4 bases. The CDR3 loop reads CASSTRTGGDLYEQYF. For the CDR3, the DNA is TGTGCCAGCAGCACCCGGACAGGGGGGGACCTGTACGAGCAGTACTTC.

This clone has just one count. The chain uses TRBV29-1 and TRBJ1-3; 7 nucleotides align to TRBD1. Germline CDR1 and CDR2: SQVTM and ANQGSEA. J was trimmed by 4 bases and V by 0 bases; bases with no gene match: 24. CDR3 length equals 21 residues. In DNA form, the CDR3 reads TGCAGCGTTGAAGATGAACGCGGGACAGAAAATACTCCCAACTCCGGAAACACCATATATTTT. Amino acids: CSVEDERGTENTPNSGNTIYF.

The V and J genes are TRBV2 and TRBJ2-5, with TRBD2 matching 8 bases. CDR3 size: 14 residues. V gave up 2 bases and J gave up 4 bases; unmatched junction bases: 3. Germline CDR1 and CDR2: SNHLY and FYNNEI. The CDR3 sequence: CASSEYGGGETQYF. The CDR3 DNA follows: TGTGCCAGCAGTGAATACGGGGGGGGAGAGACCCAGTACTTC.

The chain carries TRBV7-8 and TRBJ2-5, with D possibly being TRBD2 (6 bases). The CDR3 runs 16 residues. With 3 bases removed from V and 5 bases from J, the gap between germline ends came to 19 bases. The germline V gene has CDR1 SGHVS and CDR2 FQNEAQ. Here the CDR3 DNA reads TGTGCCAGCAGCTTCATGGAGGGTGTACGAGGGGAGACCCAGTACTTC. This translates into CASSFMEGVRGETQYF.

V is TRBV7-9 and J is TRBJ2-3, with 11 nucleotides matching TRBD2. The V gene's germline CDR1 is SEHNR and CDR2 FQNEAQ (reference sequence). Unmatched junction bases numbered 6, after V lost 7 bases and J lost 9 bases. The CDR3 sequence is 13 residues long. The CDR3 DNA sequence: TGTGCCAGCATCGAACTAGCGGGAGAGACGCAGTATTTT. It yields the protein CASIELAGETQYF. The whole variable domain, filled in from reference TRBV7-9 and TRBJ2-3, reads DTGVSQNPRHKITKRGQNVTFRCDPISEHNRLYWYRQTLGQGPEFLTYFQNEAQLEKSRLLSDRFSAERPKGSFSTLEIQRTEQGDSAMYLCASIELAGETQYFGPGTRLTVL.

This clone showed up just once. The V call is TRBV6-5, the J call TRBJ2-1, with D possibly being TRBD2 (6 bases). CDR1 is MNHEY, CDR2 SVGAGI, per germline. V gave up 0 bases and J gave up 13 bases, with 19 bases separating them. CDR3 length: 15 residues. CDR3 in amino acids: CASSYSRGGPGGQFF. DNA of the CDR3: TGTGCCAGCAGTTACTCACGGGGAGGTCCTGGCGGTCAGTTCTTC.

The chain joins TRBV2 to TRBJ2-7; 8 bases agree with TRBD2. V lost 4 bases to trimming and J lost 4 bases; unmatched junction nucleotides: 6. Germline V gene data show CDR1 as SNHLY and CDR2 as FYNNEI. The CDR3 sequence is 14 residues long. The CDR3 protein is CASSAPTSGYEQYF. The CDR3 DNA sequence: TGTGCCAGCAGTGCCCCAACTAGCGGATACGAGCAGTACTTC. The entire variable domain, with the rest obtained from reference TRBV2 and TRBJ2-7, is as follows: EPEVTQTPSHQVTQMGQEVILRCVPISNHLYFYWYRQILGQKVEFLVSFYNNEISEKSEIFDDQFSVERPDGSNFTLKIRSTKLEDSAMYFCASSAPTSGYEQYFGPGTRLTVT.

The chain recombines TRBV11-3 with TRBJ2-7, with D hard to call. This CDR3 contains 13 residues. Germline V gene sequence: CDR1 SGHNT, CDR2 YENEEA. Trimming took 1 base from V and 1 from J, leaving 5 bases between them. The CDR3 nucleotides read TGTGCCAGCAGCTTAGTGACTTCCTACGAGCAGTACTTC. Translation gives CASSLVTSYEQYF.

The CDR3 reads CASTTGQGYQPQHF. The CDR3 DNA is TGTGCCAGCACCACCGGACAGGGGTATCAGCCCCAGCATTTT. This chain uses TRBV2 with TRBJ1-5, with 9 bases that match TRBD1. The CDR3 runs to 14 residues. V was clipped by 7 bases and J by 5 bases; unmatched bases: 6. Germline CDR1 reads SNHLY; CDR2 reads FYNNEI. Full variable domain (outside the CDR3, taken from reference TRBV2 and TRBJ1-5): EPEVTQTPSHQVTQMGQEVILRCVPISNHLYFYWYRQILGQKVEFLVSFYNNEISEKSEIFDDQFSVERPDGSNFTLKIRSTKLEDSAMYFCASTTGQGYQPQHFGDGTRLSIL.

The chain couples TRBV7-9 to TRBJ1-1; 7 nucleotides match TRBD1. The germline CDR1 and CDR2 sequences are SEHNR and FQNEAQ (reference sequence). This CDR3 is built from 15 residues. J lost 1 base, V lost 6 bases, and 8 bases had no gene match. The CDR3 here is CASSGAGGRNTEAFF. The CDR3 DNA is TGTGCCAGCAGTGGGGCAGGGGGACGGAACACTGAAGCTTTCTTT.

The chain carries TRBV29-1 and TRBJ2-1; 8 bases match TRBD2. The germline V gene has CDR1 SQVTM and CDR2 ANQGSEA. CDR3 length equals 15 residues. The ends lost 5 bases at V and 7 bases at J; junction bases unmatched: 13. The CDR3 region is CSVQYVEREQNEQFF. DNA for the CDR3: TGCAGCGTTCAATACGTCGAGCGGGAGCAGAATGAGCAGTTCTTC.